This TCR beta chain derives from a study of T cell responses to AZD1222 COVID-19 vaccine. Study-wide background: Doses given second, at about 4 or about 12 weeks, were pooled.

Germline CDR1 is SGHTA and CDR2 is FQGTGA. With V trimmed by 0 bases and J by 5 bases, 6 bases remained unmatched. CDR3 length equals 15 residues. Sequenced by immunoSEQ multiplex PCR; TCRdb stores in-frame clones only, minus some. The sample lists 170,000 or so clones, approximately 90% occurring once. This clonotype was obtained from an adult in good health. V is TRBV7-3 and J is TRBJ2-5; TRBD2 aligns across 7 bases. This specimen consisted of peripheral blood, obtained on day 0 of AZD1222 vaccination. The CDR3 DNA is TGTGCCAGCAGCTTAACCGGGACTATAGGCGAGACCCAGTACTTC. Translated, it gives CASSLTGTIGETQYF.